The 5 T cell receptor beta chains in this list originate from one sample, sequenced in a study of regulatory T cells in long-lasting Graves disease. Relying on iRepertoire HTBI primers and Arm-PCR of CDR3 regions, the team built TCR beta libraries. TCRdb reprocessed the multiplex PCR reads via MiXCR and lists one record per CDR3 protein. Of 450,000 or so distinct CDR3 sequences in the sample, around 21% were seen once. The sample's time point: persistent/refractory GD, antithyroid drugs over 5 years with positive TRAb. PBMC-derived RNA was used for the TCR library. The source was peripheral blood mononuclear cells (PBMCs), collected when the disease was refractory, from a patient treated with antithyroid drugs. These receptors were obtained from a female donor with Graves disease.

This chain joins TRBV7-9 and TRBJ2-7, with D possibly being TRBD1 or TRBD2 (6 bases each). Germline-derived CDR1 and CDR2 are SEHNR and FQNEAQ (reference sequence). This CDR3 comprises 15 residues. V lost 4 bases, J lost 0 bases, and 13 bases lay in between. CDR3 in amino acids: CASSSTQGGSYEQYF. CDR3 bases: TGTGCCAGCAGCTCGACACAGGGAGGCTCCTACGAGCAGTACTTC.

This clonotype has only a few counts. This chain uses TRBV5-1 with TRBJ2-1, with D maybe TRBD1 (5 bases). Germline CDR1 SGHRS, CDR2 YFSETQ. Trimming left V 0 bases short and J 9 bases short, with 10 bases between. This CDR3 has 13 amino acids. The CDR3 is CASSLGQGPEQFF. The DNA of the CDR3 is TGCGCCAGCAGCTTGGGGCAGGGCCCTGAGCAGTTCTTC.

In its sample, this clonotype was seen many times. The chain recombines TRBV12-3 or TRBV12-4 with TRBJ2-2, with no clear D. This CDR3 contains 12 residues. V lost 5 bases and J 8 bases, leaving 9 bases between the germline ends. CDR3 bases: TGTGCCAGCAGTGGATACTCGGGGGAGCTGTTTTTT. Translating gives CASSGYSGELFF.

This clonotype was observed at least ten times. This chain links TRBV15 with TRBJ2-5; D is perhaps TRBD2 (5 bases). V dropped 0 bases and J dropped 5 bases, with 10 bases sitting between them. The CDR3 contains 14 residues. CDR1 and CDR2 (germline): LNHNV, YYDKDF (reference sequence). CDR3 coding DNA: TGTGCCACCAGCAGAGAGTCCAGAGGGGAGACCCAGTACTTC. Amino acid sequence: CATSRESRGETQYF.

In its sample, this clonotype was seen a few times. The chain has TRBV19 and TRBJ2-5; the D is unclear. Trimming stripped 1 base from V and 5 bases from J, with 8 bases between. CDR1 LNHDA and CDR2 SQIVND come from the germline V gene (reference sequence). This CDR3 is built from 13 residues. The CDR3 region has the DNA TGTGCCAGTAGTATAGCTGAGCGTGAGACCCAGTACTTC. This translates into CASSIAERETQYF.